The TCR beta chain described here comes from a study of cytomegalovirus exposure and HLA in healthy donors (dated by TCRdb to 2015 to 2018). The study in broad terms: The 650 to 750 repertoires of the first cohort and the 120 validation repertoires were produced on the same platform, according to a later analysis. The study aimed to test whether signatures of past pathogen exposure could be identified by cataloging public T cell receptors. Along with the roughly 670-subject first cohort, a separate validation cohort of about 110 different subjects was used. To predict cytomegalovirus infection status, the study combined high-throughput TCR immunosequencing, statistical association of individual TCRs with disease status, and machine learning.

Preparation of the library involved the immunoSEQ multiplex PCR assay. As for the authors' bioinformatics: A statistical classification framework was built to diagnose cytomegalovirus status from the catalog of TCR beta chain sequences. Imported from immuneACCESS, the table was reduced by TCRdb to in-frame sequences with V and J called. These copies leave out some clones; in studies compared against another copy, an unresolved V gene accounts for under half, and the cause of the remainder is not known. V, J and clone size were drawn from that table, and D and trimming were deduced from the DNA. The sample includes about 280,000 clones, with around 87% observed a single time. Over 0.7% of the sample lies in the top ten. This clone occurred once. It has no known antigen specificity. No qualities accompany the bases; no much larger clone lies one base away. The investigation overall reported the following: According to the authors, the approach could potentially be generalized to other disease states and immunological phenotypes. A later analysis lacked HLA typing for the validation cohort, so it scored co-occurrence in that cohort across all 120 repertoires. A few of the identified cytomegalovirus-associated TCR beta chains were confirmed in vitro to be specific for cytomegalovirus antigens. Cytomegalovirus status was reported to be diagnosed by the classifier with high specificity and sensitivity in both the original and validation cohorts. Across donors, most TCR sequences were observed very rarely, whereas some public TCRs were present in many individuals. In the study, approximately 160 TCR beta chains were listed as associated with cytomegalovirus. Of the cluster scores, about 94% were above 0 in a later analysis, which found that TCRs clustered in the first cohort also tended to co-occur in the 120 validation repertoires.

The CDR3 has 14 amino acids, counting the end cysteine and phenylalanine. This entry keeps only the CDR3 DNA: 42 bases, framed from base 1. Relative to germline, V is 6 bases shorter and J is 4 bases shorter, with 13 bases between their ends. Per the germline V gene, SNHLY is the CDR1 and FYNNEI is the CDR2. The donors belonged to the validation cohort of approximately 130 subjects, which was separate from the 666-subject first cohort. The sequence came from a woman in her late teens or twenties in good health and CMV-seronegative. Sequenced: PBMCs. The chain links TRBV2 with TRBJ1-5; a tentative D match to TRBD1 spans 5 bases. Here the CDR3 is given as CASRETAGNQPQHF. The DNA reads as follows: TGTGCCAGCAGAGAGACAGCCGGGAATCAGCCCCAGCATTTT.